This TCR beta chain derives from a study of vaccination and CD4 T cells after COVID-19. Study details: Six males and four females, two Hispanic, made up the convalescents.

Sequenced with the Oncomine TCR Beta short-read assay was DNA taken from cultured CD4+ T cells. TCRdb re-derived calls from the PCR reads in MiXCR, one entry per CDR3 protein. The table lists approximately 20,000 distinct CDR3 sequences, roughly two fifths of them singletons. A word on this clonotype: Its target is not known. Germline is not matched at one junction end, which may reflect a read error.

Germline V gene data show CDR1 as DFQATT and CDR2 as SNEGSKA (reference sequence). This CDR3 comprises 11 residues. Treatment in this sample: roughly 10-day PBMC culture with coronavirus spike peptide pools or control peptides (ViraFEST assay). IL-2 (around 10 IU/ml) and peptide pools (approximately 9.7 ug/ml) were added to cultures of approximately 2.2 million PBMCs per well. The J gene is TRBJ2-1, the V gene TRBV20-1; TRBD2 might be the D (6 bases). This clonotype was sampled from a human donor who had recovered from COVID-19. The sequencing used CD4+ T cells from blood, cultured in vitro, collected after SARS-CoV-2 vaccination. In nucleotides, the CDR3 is TGCAGTGCGGCAAGTGGGGACTGGCTAATCTTC. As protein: CSAASGDWLIF.